The rows below give T cell receptor beta chains drawn from one sample of a study of T-cell reconstitution after alpha-beta-depleted transplantation in children. TCRdb recomputed calls from the PCR reads with MiXCR, one row per CDR3 protein. The sample lists about 130,000 distinct CDR3 sequences; approximately 8.7% were seen once. This sample comprised PBMCs, mostly from graft donor cells, obtained 180 days after TCRalphabeta/CD19-depleted stem cell transplant. The receptors were sampled from a girl under three years old who had a stem cell transplant for combined immunodeficiency, so the T cells may come from the graft donor. Both conserved end residues are part of each CDR3. The D gene is left open where the match is weak. Only part of the rows carry a size: once, few, many, or a class if the clone is expanded.

cdr3_length clone_size j_call d_call v_call cdr3_nt cdr3_aa
13 few TRBJ2-7 NA TRBV5-5 TGTGCCAGCAGCCCGGACGTTGGCTACGAGCAGTACTTC CASSPDVGYEQYF
16 once TRBJ2-3 NA TRBV12-3/TRBV12-4 TGTGCCAGCAGTTTTTACAGGGCGGATCGGGGGGATACGCAGTATTTT CASSFYRADRGDTQYF
14 few TRBJ2-7 TRBD1 TRBV7-2 TGTGCCAGCAGCTTAAGGACAGGGGGAGGGGAGCAGTACTTC CASSLRTGGGEQYF
13 NA TRBJ2-7 TRBD1 TRBV20-1 TGCAGTGCACCAACAGGGGCGGATTACGAGCAGTACTTC CSAPTGADYEQYF
15 NA TRBJ2-3 TRBD1 TRBV20-1 TGCAGTGCTAATGCCGGGACAGGGGCGCAGGATACGCAGTATTTT CSANAGTGAQDTQYF
13 NA TRBJ1-1 NA TRBV5-5 TGTGCCAGCAGTACAGGGCTAAACACTGAAGCTTTCTTT CASSTGLNTEAFF
15 NA TRBJ2-7 NA TRBV5-1 TGCGCCAGCAGCTCTGGCAGGGAAGGTTCCTACGAGCAGTACTTC CASSSGREGSYEQYF
14 many TRBJ2-7 NA TRBV6-1 TGTGCCAGCAGTCTGGGACACATCTCCTACGAGCAGTACTTC CASSLGHISYEQYF
15 NA TRBJ2-5 NA TRBV6-5 TGTGCCAGCAGTTACTTCGGGAGAGACCAAGAGACCCAGTACTTC CASSYFGRDQETQYF
15 few TRBJ2-7 NA TRBV4-2 TGTGCCAGCAGCCTATTCCGGGGCGCTCTCTACGAGCAGTACTTC CASSLFRGALYEQYF
16 few TRBJ2-5 NA TRBV5-5 TGTGCCAGCAGCTTACCGAGAGGGGTAACTTGGGAGACCCAGTACTTC CASSLPRGVTWETQYF
16 few TRBJ2-5 NA TRBV3-1 TGTGCCAGCAGCCCGTTATTCCGGGGCCCTGGGGGGACCCAGTACTTC CASSPLFRGPGGTQYF
14 few TRBJ2-3 NA TRBV12-3/TRBV12-4 TGTGCCAGCAGTTTAAGGTACAGCACAGATACGCAGTATTTT CASSLRYSTDTQYF
13 few TRBJ2-7 TRBD1 TRBV27 TGTGCCAGCAGCAGGGGGCAGGGTTACGAGCAGTACTTC CASSRGQGYEQYF
17 NA TRBJ2-1 TRBD2 TRBV7-2 TGTGCCAGCAGCTTAGCCCCACTAGCGGGGGCTTACAATGAGCAGTTCTTC CASSLAPLAGAYNEQFF
16 few TRBJ2-4 TRBD1 TRBV20-1 TGCAGTGCTAGAGGGGGACAGACGCTAGCCAAAAACATTCAGTACTTC CSARGGQTLAKNIQYF
14 many TRBJ2-7 TRBD2 TRBV6-5 TGTGCCAGCAGTTATCGGGGGGTTTGGTACGAGCAGTACTTC CASSYRGVWYEQYF
15 NA TRBJ2-5 TRBD2 TRBV20-1 TGCAGTGCTAGTGAGGGGACTACCCCGCGGGAGACCCAGTACTTC CSASEGTTPRETQYF
17 NA TRBJ1-1 NA TRBV6-2/TRBV6-3 TGTGCCAGCAGTTACTCGAGGCGCCTGGGACAGAACACTGAAGCTTTCTTT CASSYSRRLGQNTEAFF
13 few TRBJ2-7 TRBD1 TRBV6-2/TRBV6-3 TGTGCCAGCAGTTATGGACAGGTCTACGAGCAGTACTTC CASSYGQVYEQYF
14 NA TRBJ2-5 TRBD2 TRBV29-1 TGCAGCGTTTGTGGCGGGAGAGGTCAAGAGACCCAGTACTTC CSVCGGRGQETQYF
12 NA TRBJ1-4 NA TRBV20-1 TGCAGTGCTCGGGGGGATGATGAAAAACTGTTTTTT CSARGDDEKLFF
14 few TRBJ2-1 TRBD2 TRBV12-3/TRBV12-4 TGTGCCAGCAGCCTCCGGGGGGGGTACAATGAGCAGTTCTTC CASSLRGGYNEQFF
12 few TRBJ2-1 NA TRBV6-2/TRBV6-3 TGTGCCAGCAGGGACATCTACAATGAGCAGTTCTTC CASRDIYNEQFF
17 few TRBJ2-1 NA TRBV20-1 TGCAGTGCCATCGCCCCTAGCTCCCCGAGCTCCTACAATGAGCAGTTCTTC CSAIAPSSPSSYNEQFF
13 few TRBJ2-5 NA TRBV29-1 TGCAGCGTTGAAGCTGACAGCCAAGAGACCCAGTACTTC CSVEADSQETQYF
16 many TRBJ2-3 TRBD2 TRBV24-1 TGTGCCACCAGTGACTCCGGGACTAGCGTTCCAGATACGCAGTATTTT CATSDSGTSVPDTQYF
13 few TRBJ2-3 NA TRBV20-1 TGCAGTGCTAGCCTTGCGGTCACAGATACGCAGTATTTT CSASLAVTDTQYF
13 once TRBJ2-5 NA TRBV20-1 TGCAGTGAAAAAATCCTGGGGGACGAGACCCAGTACTTC CSEKILGDETQYF
14 few TRBJ2-7 TRBD1 TRBV5-1 TGCGCCAGCACCCCAGGGACAGGGTCCTACGAGCAGTACTTC CASTPGTGSYEQYF
15 NA TRBJ2-5 TRBD2 TRBV27 TGTGCCAGCAGTCCTAGGACTAGCGGGAGTCCAACGGAGTGCTTC CASSPRTSGSPTECF
15 few TRBJ1-1 NA TRBV5-1 TGCGCCAGCAGCTTTACGGGACGGAGGAACACTGAAGCTTTCTTT CASSFTGRRNTEAFF
13 NA TRBJ2-5 NA TRBV27 TGTGCCAGCAGCGCTGGAGGGGCGGAGACCCAGTACTTC CASSAGGAETQYF
14 few TRBJ2-5 NA TRBV12-3/TRBV12-4 TGTGCCAGCAGTTTAAACCCACTGGGAGAGACCCAGTACTTC CASSLNPLGETQYF
15 NA TRBJ2-5 TRBD2 TRBV9 TGTGCCAGCAGCGTCGCACTAGCGCTTCAAGAGACCCAGTGCTTC CASSVALALQETQCF
15 NA TRBJ2-3 NA TRBV3-1 TGTGCCAGCAGCCTCGACATGGCACGTACAGATACGCAGTATTTT CASSLDMARTDTQYF
15 few TRBJ2-3 NA TRBV20-1 TGCAGTGCTTCCCAACTAGAGCGGGTTGCAGATACGCAGTATTTT CSASQLERVADTQYF
17 few TRBJ2-1 TRBD2 TRBV7-7 TGTGCTAGCAGCCCCTTGGGACTAGCGGGAGGTTCGGGTGAGCAGTTCTTC CASSPLGLAGGSGEQFF
12 NA TRBJ2-7 NA TRBV10-3 TGTGCCACCCTAGACAGGCCCCACGAGCAGTACTTC CATLDRPHEQYF
16 NA TRBJ1-2 TRBD1 TRBV12-3/TRBV12-4 TGTGCCAGCGGTCGGACAGGGAGATTTGATGGAGGTGGCTACACCTTC CASGRTGRFDGGGYTF